Below, 30 T cell receptor beta chains from the same sample are listed, as sequenced in a study of blood T cell repertoires in COVID-19 (dated by TCRdb to the early 2020s). Libraries were constructed by the immunoSEQ multiplex PCR assay. TCRdb took over this immuneACCESS table, retaining in-frame rearrangements with V and J assigned. Such tables are incomplete; in checked studies, under half of the missing clones stem from an unresolved V gene, and the remainder is unexplained. The table for this sample lists some 150,000 clones; around 89% of them were counted only once. In total, the top ten clones hold about 10% of the sample. The specimen sequenced was peripheral blood. Every receptor here comes from a woman older than 75 with acute or convalescent COVID-19.

This clone was counted once. The chain links TRBV7-9 to TRBJ1-6; D not certain. Germline V CDR1 and CDR2: SEHNR, FQNEAQ (reference sequence). Trimming removed 1 base at V and 7 bases at J, with 5 bases between. The CDR3 extends over 13 amino acids. The DNA of the CDR3 is TGTGCCAGCAGCTTAGACCAGAATTCACCCCTCCACTTT. It yields the protein CASSLDQNSPLHF. Using reference TRBV7-9 and TRBJ1-6 for the parts outside the CDR3, the full variable domain is DTGVSQNPRHKITKRGQNVTFRCDPISEHNRLYWYRQTLGQGPEFLTYFQNEAQLEKSRLLSDRFSAERPKGSFSTLEIQRTEQGDSAMYLCASSLDQNSPLHFGNGTRLTVT.

The chain combines TRBV5-1 with TRBJ1-2, with TRBD1 as a possible D gene (6 bases). Germline CDR1 SGHRS, CDR2 YFSETQ. There are 14 residues in the CDR3. The V and J ends lost 4 bases and 4 bases respectively, with 14 bases between them. CDR3 coding DNA: TGCGCCAGCAGCAACTCAGGGGCGGCCTATGGCTACACCTTC. Encoded protein: CASSNSGAAYGYTF.

The rearrangement joins TRBV6-6 to TRBJ1-2, with D maybe TRBD1 (5 bases). The CDR3 length is 14 residues. V gave up 3 bases and J gave up 4 bases, with 12 bases separating them. Germline values: CDR1 MNHNY, CDR2 SVGAGI (reference sequence). The CDR3 loop is CASSYSQGPYGYTF. The DNA for the CDR3 is TGTGCCAGCAGTTATAGCCAGGGTCCCTATGGCTACACCTTC.

V is TRBV7-9 and J is TRBJ2-3; no clear D gene. The CDR3 has 12 residues. Germline CDR1 SEHNR, CDR2 FQNEAQ (reference sequence). Trimming stripped 2 bases from V and 4 bases from J, with 4 bases between. The CDR3 DNA reads as TGTGCCAGCAGCTTAATAGCAGATACGCAGTATTTT. Its protein is CASSLIADTQYF.

The chain has TRBV6-2 or TRBV6-3 and TRBJ2-7; 8 positions match TRBD1. The V segment lost 6 bases and the J segment 3 bases; nucleotides outside the gene matches: 10. CDR1 and CDR2 (germline): MNHEY, SVGEGT. The CDR3 has 15 amino acids. CDR3 sequence reads: CASSPGGATRYEQYF. The CDR3 nucleotides read TGTGCCAGCAGCCCAGGGGGCGCGACCCGCTACGAGCAGTACTTC.

This clone appeared once. The V and J genes are TRBV28 and TRBJ1-6; 8 bases line up with TRBD1. J lost 1 base, V lost 3 bases, and 5 bases had no gene match. Germline values: CDR1 MDHEN, CDR2 SYDVKM. This CDR3 contains 17 residues. CDR3 in DNA: TGTGCCAGCAGTTTCTCACAGGGGGGTTCCTATAATTCACCCCTCCACTTT. Amino acids: CASSFSQGGSYNSPLHF.

The rearrangement links TRBV11-2 to TRBJ1-1; D is unclear. V shed 4 bases and J shed 8 bases, with 8 bases lying between them. Per germline, CDR1 SGHAT and CDR2 FQNNGV. The CDR3 runs 11 residues. The chain's CDR3 is CASSSSPEAFF. In DNA form, the CDR3 reads TGTGCCAGCAGCTCCTCCCCCGAAGCTTTCTTT.

This rearrangement joins TRBV20-1 to TRBJ1-3; a weak D match, TRBD1 (6 bases). Germline CDR1 is DFQATT and CDR2 is SNEGSKA (reference sequence). V was pared by 3 bases and J by 7 bases, with 16 bases between. The CDR3 is made up of 14 amino acids. The CDR3: CSASDRYSRNTIYF. The CDR3 nucleotides read TGCAGTGCTAGTGACAGGTACAGCAGGAACACCATATATTTT.

J is TRBJ2-5 and V is TRBV30, with 11 bases aligning to TRBD1. CDR1 and CDR2 (germline): GTSNPN, SVGIG (reference sequence). Germline trimming cut 3 bases from V and 5 bases from J; bases unmatched to any gene: 8. The CDR3 contains 15 residues. CDR3: CAWSLGQGARETQYF. The CDR3 DNA is TGTGCCTGGAGCCTTGGACAGGGGGCGCGGGAGACCCAGTACTTC.

The chain links TRBV18 to TRBJ1-2, with a weak D call TRBD1 (6 bases). V was cut by 0 bases and J by 4 bases, with 12 bases left in between. The CDR3 is made up of 15 amino acids. The germline gives CDR1 KGHSH, CDR2 LQKENI. CDR3 residues: CASSPPSGDSYGYTF. CDR3 bases: TGTGCCAGCTCACCACCGTCAGGGGATTCCTATGGCTACACCTTC.

V is TRBV5-6 and J is TRBJ2-7, with no clear D. V dropped 6 bases and J dropped 7 bases, with 8 bases sitting between them. The CDR3 spans 10 residues. Germline V gene sequence: CDR1 SGHDT, CDR2 YYEEEE. DNA for the CDR3: TGTGCCAGCACACTTTTGGAGCAGTACTTC. It translates to CASTLLEQYF.

In DNA form, the CDR3 reads TGTGCCATCAGTGACCCCGGGACTAGCTCCTACGAGCAGTACTTC. This codes for CAISDPGTSSYEQYF. The J gene is TRBJ2-7, the V gene TRBV10-3; TRBD2 matches 8 bases. CDR1 and CDR2 from the germline V gene are ENHRY and SYGVKD. The J segment lost 0 bases and the V segment lost 3 bases, leaving 4 bases of the junction unmatched. The length of the CDR3 is 15 residues.

V gene TRBV3-1 (or the pseudogene TRBV3-2) combines with J gene TRBJ1-3; possible D gene TRBD1, 5 bases. Trimming removed 1 base at V and 8 bases at J, with 6 bases between. The CDR3 is made up of 12 amino acids. The germline gives CDR1 LGHDT, CDR2 YNNKEL (reference sequence). CDR3 amino acids: CASSQVGDTIYF. The CDR3 bases are TGTGCCAGCAGCCAAGTAGGGGACACCATATATTTT.

The V gene is TRBV12-3 or TRBV12-4, the J gene TRBJ2-7; 7 bases map to TRBD1. CDR3 length: 12 residues. Trimming cost V 5 bases and J 6 bases; bases outside gene matches: 4. CDR3 in amino acids: CASSNRGFEQYF. The CDR3 DNA follows: TGTGCCAGCAGTAACAGGGGTTTCGAGCAGTACTTC.

This chain uses TRBV5-8 with TRBJ1-2, with D unresolved. The V and J ends lost 2 bases and 4 bases respectively, with 15 bases between them. This CDR3 has 15 residues. In germline, CDR1 is SGHTS, CDR2 YDEGEE. The CDR3: CASSLSPNPFYGYTF. The CDR3 bases are TGTGCCAGCAGCTTAAGCCCAAATCCGTTCTATGGCTACACCTTC.

J is TRBJ1-6 and V is TRBV28, with D maybe TRBD1 (6 bases). Trimming shortened V by 5 bases and J by 7 bases, and 12 bases separated the two germline ends. This CDR3 has 14 amino acids. CDR1 and CDR2 (germline): MDHEN, SYDVKM. CDR3 sequence: CASSDTGLNSPLHF. For the CDR3, the DNA is TGTGCCAGCAGTGACACAGGGTTGAATTCACCCCTCCACTTT.

V gene TRBV19 combines with J gene TRBJ1-1; D is unresolved. The germline V gene has CDR1 LNHDA and CDR2 SQIVND (reference sequence). The CDR3 contains 13 residues. V lost 3 bases, J lost 1 base, and 6 bases lay in between. In DNA form, the CDR3 reads TGTGCCAGTAGTATTGGCAGGAACACTGAAGCTTTCTTT. Translating gives CASSIGRNTEAFF.

This chain connects TRBV3-1 (or the pseudogene TRBV3-2) to TRBJ1-2, with 9 nucleotides matching TRBD1. The trim removed 1 base at V and 4 bases at J, leaving 1 base unmatched. The CDR3 runs 14 residues. Germline lookup yields CDR1 LGHDT and CDR2 YNNKEL (reference sequence). CDR3 nucleotides: TGTGCCAGCAGCCAAGGGACAGGGGTCTATGGCTACACCTTC. This translates into CASSQGTGVYGYTF.

The chain joins TRBV2 to TRBJ1-6; no clear D. V lost 3 bases to trimming and J lost 6 bases, with 9 bases between them. Per germline, CDR1 SNHLY and CDR2 FYNNEI. The CDR3 runs 14 residues. CDR3 sequence: CASSDQEGNSPLHF. The CDR3 coding sequence is TGTGCCAGCAGTGATCAGGAGGGTAATTCACCCCTCCACTTT.

Comments on this clone: Within the sample, other DNA sequences also encode this same CDR3. This rearrangement joins TRBV6-6 to TRBJ1-4; D is possibly TRBD1 (5 bases). The CDR3 totals 11 residues. V was pared by 6 bases and J by 8 bases, with 7 bases between. Germline CDR1 is MNHNY and CDR2 is SVGAGI (reference sequence). The CDR3 region has the DNA TGTGCCAGCAGCCCAGGGGAAAAACTGTTTTTT. Its protein is CASSPGEKLFF.

In DNA form, the CDR3 reads TGCGCCAGCAGCTTGGGAGTTGGAGGCACTGAAGCTTTCTTT. It encodes CASSLGVGGTEAFF. The V and J genes are TRBV5-1 and TRBJ1-1; D gene unclear. Germline V gene lookup returns CDR1 SGHRS and CDR2 YFSETQ. The CDR3 is 14 amino acids. The V end was cut by 0 bases, the J end by 4 bases, with 10 bases between.

The chain joins TRBV18 to TRBJ1-1, with D maybe TRBD1 (6 bases). Germline V lookup: CDR1 KGHSH, CDR2 LQKENI. The V end was cut by 3 bases, the J end by 0 bases, with 14 bases between. This CDR3 comprises 16 residues. The CDR3 loop reads CASSPQTQGMNTEAFF. The CDR3 DNA reads TGTGCCAGCTCACCCCAGACACAGGGAATGAACACTGAAGCTTTCTTT.

V usage is TRBV4-2 and J usage is TRBJ1-2; 8 bases are shared with TRBD1. V dropped 1 base and J dropped 2; count of bases not matched to a gene: 12. The CDR3 spans 18 residues. Germline lookup yields CDR1 LGHNA and CDR2 YNFKEQ. The CDR3 here is CASSQGSAGGAWNYGYTF. The DNA for the CDR3 is TGTGCCAGCAGCCAAGGATCCGCAGGGGGCGCGTGGAACTATGGCTACACCTTC.

This sequence joins TRBV30 and TRBJ1-1; no reliable D call. This CDR3 spans 15 amino acids. Looked up from germline, CDR1 is GTSNPN and CDR2 is SVGIG (reference sequence). V shed 5 bases and J shed 4 bases, with 20 bases lying between them. CDR3 nucleotide sequence: TGTGCCTGGCTGATGACACGGGAGGTGATCACTGAAGCTTTCTTT. This translates into CAWLMTREVITEAFF.

The chain recombines TRBV10-3 with TRBJ2-7; a weak D match, TRBD1 (6 bases). Trimming shortened V by 3 bases and J by 0 bases, and 12 bases separated the two germline ends. The CDR3 runs 15 residues. Germline V lookup: CDR1 ENHRY, CDR2 SYGVKD. The CDR3 region is CAISDPDRSSYEQYF. CDR3 sequence (DNA): TGTGCCATCAGTGACCCAGACAGGAGCTCCTACGAGCAGTACTTC.

The V call is TRBV7-2, the J call TRBJ1-4; 7 positions agree with TRBD1. This CDR3 comprises 15 residues. Germline trimming cut 3 bases from V and 4 bases from J; bases unmatched to any gene: 5. Germline V gene data show CDR1 as SGHTA and CDR2 as FQGNSA. In nucleotides, the CDR3 is TGTGCCAGCAGCTTCCAACAGGGGAATAATGAAAAACTGTTTTTT. Amino acid sequence: CASSFQQGNNEKLFF.

This sequence joins TRBV7-3 and TRBJ2-1; 8 bases match TRBD2. The V and J ends lost 5 bases and 8 bases, in that order; junction bases with no gene match: 11. Germline V gene data show CDR1 as SGHTA and CDR2 as FQGTGA. This CDR3 has 15 amino acids. The CDR3 DNA is TGTGCCAGCAGCCGCAGCGGGGGCCCCTGGGATGAGCAGTTCTTC. It specifies CASSRSGGPWDEQFF. The full variable domain, rest sourced from reference TRBV7-3 and TRBJ2-1, is GAGVSQTPSNKVTEKGKYVELRCDPISGHTALYWYRQSLGQGPEFLIYFQGTGAADDSGLPNDRFFAVRPEGSVSTLKIQRTERGDSAVYLCASSRSGGPWDEQFFGPGTRLTVL.

The count of this clone is one. The chain links TRBV4-2 to TRBJ1-5, with D perhaps matching TRBD1 (6 bases). The V gene's germline CDR1 is LGHNA and CDR2 YNFKEQ. V dropped 4 bases and J dropped 0 bases, with 16 bases sitting between them. The CDR3 is 17 amino acids. As DNA, the CDR3 is TGTGCCAGCAGCCTAGACGGGGGGCCTTATAGCAATCAGCCCCAGCATTTT. Translation: CASSLDGGPYSNQPQHF.

The gene calls are TRBV5-6 and TRBJ2-1; D not certain. CDR3 size: 15 residues. CDR1 is SGHDT and CDR2 is YYEEEE in the germline V gene. Trimming removed 1 base at V and 1 base at J, with 9 bases between. DNA of the CDR3: TGTGCCAGCAGCTTGCGACTGATATCCTACAATGAGCAGTTCTTC. As protein: CASSLRLISYNEQFF.

This rearrangement joins TRBV2 to TRBJ1-2, with D perhaps matching TRBD1 (5 bases). V was trimmed by 7 bases and J by 4 bases, leaving 19 bases between them. Germline V CDR1 and CDR2: SNHLY, FYNNEI. This CDR3 has 15 residues. The CDR3 reads CASTARAPGAYGYTF. The CDR3 region has the DNA TGTGCCAGCACTGCGAGAGCCCCTGGGGCCTATGGCTACACCTTC.